This record looks at one T cell receptor (beta chain) sequence and its context. This record belongs to a study of cytomegalovirus exposure and HLA in healthy donors. PCR primers comprised 60 Vbeta and 13 Jbeta primers. Here immunoSEQ multiplex PCR was the method, and the copy in TCRdb shows in-frame clones only, minus some. The data show around 150,000 clones, around 78% seen once. This CDR3 is built from 16 residues. Germline loops: CDR1 LNHDA, CDR2 SQIVND (reference sequence). Trimming pared 3 bases from V and 8 bases from J, leaving 22 bases between. Sequenced: PBMCs. This receptor was identified in a woman in her thirties or forties in good health and CMV-seronegative. The J gene is TRBJ1-2, the V gene TRBV19, with D possibly being TRBD1 (5 bases). CDR3 in amino acids: CASSILDGTGYEGYTF. CDR3 in DNA: TGTGCCAGTAGTATCCTCGACGGGACTGGGTATGAGGGCTACACCTTC.